Sequencing of this T cell receptor (beta chain) was carried out in a study of blood T cells in healthy people across ages. A few counts support this clonotype. Next came a second PCR, run for about 6 to 12 cycles, which used a sample-barcoded 5' primer along with a J-beta primer mix. TCRdb re-called the 5' RACE reads with MiXCR, one entry per CDR3 protein. Of over 600,000 distinct CDR3 sequences listed, about 42% were seen once; the top ten hold roughly 20%. The sequence derives from an elderly man in good health. Source material: blood.

The CDR3 loop is CAIIDRLAGGAEQFF. The CDR3 nucleotides are TGTGCCATCATTGATAGACTAGCGGGAGGCGCGGAGCAGTTCTTC. The J gene is TRBJ2-1, the V gene TRBV10-3; 13 nucleotides line up with TRBD2. Germline CDR1 ENHRY, CDR2 SYGVKD. The V and J ends lost 7 bases and 10 bases, in that order; junction bases with no gene match: 10. The CDR3 runs 15 residues.